This TCR beta chain was recovered during a study of cytomegalovirus exposure and HLA in healthy donors. Study results and limitations: At a 0.05 false discovery rate, a later analysis found 18,000 or so TCR beta sequences to be associated with HLA alleles. Listed as cytomegalovirus-associated were 150 or so TCR beta chains.

A multiplex PCR was run with 60 Vbeta primers and 13 Jbeta primers. As handled by the study authors: Roughly 11 million shared chains were among the 60 million to 80 million unique TCR beta chains that a later analysis counted. Measured with immunoSEQ multiplex PCR; TCRdb has only the in-frame clones, and not every one. V and J calls and clone size are copied from that table; D and trimming were computed from the DNA. Among over 100,000 clones listed, approximately 80% were seen once. This clone appeared a few times. As yet, its antigen is unknown. The germline V gene has CDR1 SQVTM and CDR2 ANQGSEA. Trimming took off 7 bases at V and 0 bases at J, with 12 bases between the two ends. The CDR3 consists of 13 residues.

This sequence originates from a man aged 40-55 years in good health and CMV-seropositive. The specimen was PBMCs. The gene calls are TRBV29-1 and TRBJ1-2, with unresolved D. This CDR3 reads CSDCGRPNYGYTF. The CDR3 nucleotides read TGCAGCGACTGCGGGAGACCTAACTATGGCTACACCTTC.